The present entry profiles one T cell receptor beta chain with its context. Its antigen is currently unknown. These data are taken from a study of T cell responses to AZD1222 COVID-19 vaccine. General observations from the study: The study identified only six AZD1222 recipients as seropositive at baseline. Spike-wide vaccine-associated CD4 TCRs dominated at 160-218 and 743-854.

The data were produced by immunoSEQ multiplex PCR, yet TCRdb's version contains in-frame clones alone and is incomplete. Among 150,000 or so clones, over 80% were seen once, and the ten largest hold roughly 3.8%. CDR1 LNHDA and CDR2 SQIVND come from the germline V gene (reference sequence). This CDR3 region has 15 residues. Trimming removed 2 bases at V and 4 bases at J, with 14 bases between. Second-dose intervals of approximately 4 or approximately 12 weeks were pooled. The sequenced sample was peripheral blood, obtained 28 days after the second AZD1222 dose. The chain combines TRBV19 with TRBJ1-2; the D gene is possibly TRBD1 (5 bases). The receptor comes from an adult who received the AZD1222 COVID-19 vaccine. The CDR3 coding sequence is TGTGCCAGTAGTATAACCCGTCAGGGCCTCTATGGCTACACCTTC. Its protein is CASSITRQGLYGYTF. The entire variable domain, with the rest obtained from reference TRBV19 and TRBJ1-2, is as follows: DGGITQSPKYLFRKEGQNVTLSCEQNLNHDAMYWYRQDPGQGLRLIYYSQIVNDFQKGDIAEGYSVSREKKESFPLTVTSAQKNPTAFYLCASSITRQGLYGYTFGSGTRLTVV.